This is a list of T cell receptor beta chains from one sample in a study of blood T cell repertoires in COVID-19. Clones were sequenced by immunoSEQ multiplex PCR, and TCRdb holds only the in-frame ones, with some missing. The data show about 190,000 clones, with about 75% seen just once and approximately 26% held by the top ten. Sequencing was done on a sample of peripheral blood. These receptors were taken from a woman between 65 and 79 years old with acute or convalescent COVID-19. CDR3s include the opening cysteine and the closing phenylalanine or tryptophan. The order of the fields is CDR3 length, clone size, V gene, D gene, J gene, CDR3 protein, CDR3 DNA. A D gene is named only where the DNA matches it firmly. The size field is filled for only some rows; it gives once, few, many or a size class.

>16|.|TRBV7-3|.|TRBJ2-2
CASSLTSRGVPGELFF
TGTGCCAGCAGCTTAACGAGCAGGGGTGTGCCCGGGGAGCTGTTTTTT
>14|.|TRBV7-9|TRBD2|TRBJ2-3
CASSLEGLADTQYF
TGTGCCAGCAGCTTAGAAGGACTAGCGGATACGCAGTATTTT
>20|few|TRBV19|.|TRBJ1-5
CASSPRGGGNGYYSNQPQHF
TGTGCCAGTAGCCCTAGAGGTGGTGGCAACGGATATTATAGCAATCAGCCCCAGCATTTT
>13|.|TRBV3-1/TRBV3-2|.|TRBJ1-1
CASTSQGLTEAFF
TGTGCCAGCACCTCACAGGGTTTGACTGAAGCTTTCTTT
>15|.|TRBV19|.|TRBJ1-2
CASSISMSTLHGYTF
TGTGCCAGTAGTATTTCAATGTCGACACTCCATGGCTACACCTTC
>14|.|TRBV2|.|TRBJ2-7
CASSLTVISYEQYF
TGTGCCAGCAGCCTGACAGTGATAAGCTACGAGCAGTACTTC
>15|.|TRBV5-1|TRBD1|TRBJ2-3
CASSTTGGSADTQYF
TGCGCCAGCTCGACCACAGGGGGCTCGGCAGATACGCAGTATTTT
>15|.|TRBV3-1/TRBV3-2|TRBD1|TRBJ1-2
CASSQGRGPGYGYTF
TGTGCCAGCAGCCAAGGAAGGGGGCCAGGGTATGGCTACACCTTC
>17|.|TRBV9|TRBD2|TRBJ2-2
CASSLGTSGRRTGELFF
TGTGCCAGCAGCCTCGGGACTAGCGGGAGAAGGACCGGGGAGCTGTTTTTT
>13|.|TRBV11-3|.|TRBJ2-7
CASSLESGYEQYF
TGTGCCAGCAGCTTAGAATCGGGGTACGAGCAGTACTTC
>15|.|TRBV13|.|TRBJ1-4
CASSLSPRANEKLFF
TGTGCCAGCAGCTTATCCCCCCGGGCTAATGAAAAACTGTTTTTT
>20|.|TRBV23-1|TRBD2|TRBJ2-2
CASSQSWDSGGYGRTGELFF
TGCGCCAGCAGTCAATCGTGGGATTCGGGGGGTTACGGGAGGACCGGGGAGCTGTTTTTT
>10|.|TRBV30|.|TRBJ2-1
CAWGGFEQFF
TGTGCCTGGGGAGGGTTTGAGCAGTTCTTC
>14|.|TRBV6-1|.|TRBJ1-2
CASSEFAGLGGYTF
TGTGCCAGCAGTGAATTCGCGGGACTTGGTGGCTACACCTTC
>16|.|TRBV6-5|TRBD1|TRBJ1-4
CASSSDRTATNEKLFF
TGTGCCAGCAGTTCGGACAGGACTGCAACTAATGAAAAACTGTTTTTT
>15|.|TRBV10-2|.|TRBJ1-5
CASSESAYSNQPQHF
TGCGCCAGCAGTGAGTCAGCGTATAGCAATCAGCCCCAGCATTTT
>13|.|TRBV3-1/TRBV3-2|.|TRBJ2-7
CASSPTGFYEQYF
TGTGCCAGCAGCCCAACAGGGTTCTACGAGCAGTACTTC
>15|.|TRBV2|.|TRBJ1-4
CASRGSGGVSEKLFF
TGTGCCAGCAGGGGGTCCGGGGGTGTATCAGAAAAACTGTTTTTT
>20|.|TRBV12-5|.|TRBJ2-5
CASGYGTSTGGRRVQETQYF
TGTGCTAGTGGCTACGGCACCTCAACCGGGGGGCGAAGGGTCCAAGAGACCCAGTACTTC
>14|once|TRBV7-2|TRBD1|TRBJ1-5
CASSPTGINQPQHF
TGTGCCAGCAGCCCGACAGGGATTAATCAGCCCCAGCATTTT
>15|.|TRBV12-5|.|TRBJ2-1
CASVTGLGSYNEQFF
TGTGCTAGTGTTACGGGACTCGGCTCCTACAATGAGCAGTTCTTC
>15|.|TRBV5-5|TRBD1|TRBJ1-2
CASSPGQGVSYGYTF
TGTGCCAGCAGCCCCGGACAGGGGGTCTCCTATGGCTACACCTTC
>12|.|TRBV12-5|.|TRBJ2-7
CASGSWPYEQYF
TGTGCTAGTGGTTCCTGGCCCTACGAGCAGTACTTC
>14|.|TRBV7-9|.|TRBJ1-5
CASSRGQSGQPQHF
TGTGCCAGCAGCCGCGGACAGAGTGGGCAGCCCCAGCATTTT
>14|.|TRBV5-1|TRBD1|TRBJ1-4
CASSLTGGGEKLFF
TGCGCCAGCAGCCTTACAGGGGGCGGTGAAAAACTGTTTTTT
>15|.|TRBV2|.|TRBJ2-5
CASRDRDLFQETQYF
TGTGCCAGCAGGGACAGAGACCTTTTTCAAGAGACCCAGTACTTC
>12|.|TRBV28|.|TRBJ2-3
CATDTGTDTQYF
TGTGCCACCGATACAGGCACAGATACGCAGTATTTT
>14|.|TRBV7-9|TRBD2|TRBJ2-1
CASSFQTSFNEQFF
TGTGCCAGCAGCTTCCAGACTAGCTTCAATGAGCAGTTCTTC
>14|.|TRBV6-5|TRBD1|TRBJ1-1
CASSYGTGATEAFF
TGTGCCAGCAGTTATGGGACAGGGGCAACTGAAGCTTTCTTT
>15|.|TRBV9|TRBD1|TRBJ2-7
CASSVGGTGTYEQYF
TGTGCCAGCAGCGTAGGAGGGACAGGGACCTACGAGCAGTACTTC
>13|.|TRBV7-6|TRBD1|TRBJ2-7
CASSLTGVGEQYF
TGTGCCAGCAGTTTAACAGGGGTGGGGGAGCAGTACTTC
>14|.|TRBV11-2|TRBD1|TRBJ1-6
CASSYRDRNSPLHF
TGTGCCAGCAGCTATCGGGACAGAAATTCACCCCTCCACTTT
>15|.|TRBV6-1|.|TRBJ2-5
CASSEAGGIRETQYF
TGTGCCAGCAGTGAAGCTGGCGGCATCAGAGAGACCCAGTACTTC
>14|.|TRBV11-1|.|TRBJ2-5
CASSLIRGGETQYF
TGTGCCAGCAGCTTAATTCGCGGAGGGGAGACCCAGTACTTC
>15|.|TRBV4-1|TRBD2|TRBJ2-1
CASSQDPLAGGEQFF
TGCGCCAGCAGCCAAGATCCACTAGCGGGCGGTGAGCAGTTCTTC
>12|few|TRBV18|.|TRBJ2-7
CASSPLPYEQYF
TGTGCCAGCTCACCCCTACCCTACGAGCAGTACTTC
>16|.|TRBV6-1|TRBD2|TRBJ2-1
CASSVIAGGTYNEQFF
TGTGCCAGCAGTGTGATAGCGGGAGGAACCTACAATGAGCAGTTCTTC
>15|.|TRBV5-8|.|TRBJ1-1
CASSVTPYSGTEAFF
TGTGCCAGCAGCGTCACTCCTTACAGCGGCACTGAAGCTTTCTTT
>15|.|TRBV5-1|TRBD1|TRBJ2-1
CASSLSGTGGDEQFF
TGCGCCAGCAGCCTATCCGGGACAGGGGGCGATGAGCAGTTCTTC
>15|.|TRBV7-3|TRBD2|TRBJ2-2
CASSLRGLVPGELFF
TGTGCCAGCAGCTTAAGGGGACTAGTCCCCGGGGAGCTGTTTTTT
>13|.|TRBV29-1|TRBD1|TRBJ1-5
CSAQGQGDQPQHF
TGCAGCGCCCAGGGACAGGGAGACCAGCCCCAGCATTTT
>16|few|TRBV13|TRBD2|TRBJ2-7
CASSIPGLAGGGEQYF
TGTGCCAGCAGCATTCCGGGACTAGCGGGAGGAGGCGAGCAGTACTTC
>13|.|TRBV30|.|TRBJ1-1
CAYQAGGNTEAFF
TGTGCCTACCAAGCGGGGGGGAACACTGAAGCTTTCTTT
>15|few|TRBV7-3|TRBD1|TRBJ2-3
CASSSGQGVTDTQYF
TGTGCCAGCAGCTCGGGACAGGGGGTGACAGATACGCAGTATTTT
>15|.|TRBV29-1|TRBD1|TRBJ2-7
CSVDPTGQGASEQYF
TGCAGCGTTGACCCCACGGGACAGGGGGCAAGCGAGCAGTACTTC
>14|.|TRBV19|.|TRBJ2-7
CASSIRGSSYEQYF
TGTGCCAGTAGTATACGGGGGTCTTCCTACGAGCAGTACTTC
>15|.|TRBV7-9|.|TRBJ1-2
CASSLSGRNLVGYTF
TGTGCCAGCAGCTTATCAGGCAGAAACCTGGTAGGCTACACCTTC
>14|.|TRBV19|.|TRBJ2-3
CASSPPGFTDTQYF
TGTGCCAGTAGTCCTCCCGGGTTTACAGATACGCAGTATTTT
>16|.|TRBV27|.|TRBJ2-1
CASSPIPVHSYNEQFF
TGTGCCAGCAGTCCCATCCCGGTTCACTCCTACAATGAGCAGTTCTTC
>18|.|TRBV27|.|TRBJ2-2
CASSPRRLAYQIPGELFF
TGTGCCAGCAGCCCCCGGCGTCTAGCGTACCAAATACCCGGGGAGCTGTTTTTT
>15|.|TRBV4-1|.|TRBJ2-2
CASSRFVGATGELFF
TGCGCCAGCAGTCGTTTCGTGGGGGCCACCGGGGAGCTGTTTTTT
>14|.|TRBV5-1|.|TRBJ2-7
CASSLEYRADEQYF
TGCGCCAGCAGCTTGGAATACAGGGCAGACGAGCAGTACTTC
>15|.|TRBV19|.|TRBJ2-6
CASAGQLSGANVLTF
TGTGCCAGCGCGGGACAGCTCTCTGGGGCCAACGTCCTGACTTTC
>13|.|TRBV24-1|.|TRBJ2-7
CATSRPGGNEQYF
TGTGCCACCAGCAGGCCAGGTGGAAACGAGCAGTACTTC
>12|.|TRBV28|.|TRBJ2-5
CASSPLGETQYF
TGTGCCAGCTCCCCCCTAGGAGAGACCCAGTACTTC
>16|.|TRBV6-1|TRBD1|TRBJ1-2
CASSVDRGTLNYGYTF
TGTGCCAGCAGTGTTGACAGGGGCACACTTAACTATGGCTACACCTTC
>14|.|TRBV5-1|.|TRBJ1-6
CASSLAGFGSPLHF
TGCGCCAGCAGCTTGGCAGGGTTTGGTTCACCCCTCCACTTT
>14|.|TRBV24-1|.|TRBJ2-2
CATSEPGNTGELFF
TGTGCCACCAGTGAACCCGGTAACACCGGGGAGCTGTTTTTT
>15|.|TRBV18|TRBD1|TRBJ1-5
CASSSGQPGNQPQHF
TGTGCCAGCTCATCGGGACAGCCGGGTAATCAGCCCCAGCATTTT
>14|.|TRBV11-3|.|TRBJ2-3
CASSLDAYTDTQYF
TGTGCCAGCAGCTTAGATGCCTACACAGATACGCAGTATTTT